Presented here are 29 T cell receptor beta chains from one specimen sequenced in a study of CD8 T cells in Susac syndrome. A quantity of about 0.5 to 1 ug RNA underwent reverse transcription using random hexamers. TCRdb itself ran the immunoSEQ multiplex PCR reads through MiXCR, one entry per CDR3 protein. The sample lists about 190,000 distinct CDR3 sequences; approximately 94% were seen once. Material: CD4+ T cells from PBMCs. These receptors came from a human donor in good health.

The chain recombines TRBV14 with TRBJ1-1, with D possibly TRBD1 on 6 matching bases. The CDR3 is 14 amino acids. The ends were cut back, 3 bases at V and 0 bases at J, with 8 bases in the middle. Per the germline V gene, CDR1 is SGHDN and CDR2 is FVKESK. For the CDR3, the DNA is TGTGCCAGCAGCCACTGGACAGTGAACACTGAAGCTTTCTTT. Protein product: CASSHWTVNTEAFF.

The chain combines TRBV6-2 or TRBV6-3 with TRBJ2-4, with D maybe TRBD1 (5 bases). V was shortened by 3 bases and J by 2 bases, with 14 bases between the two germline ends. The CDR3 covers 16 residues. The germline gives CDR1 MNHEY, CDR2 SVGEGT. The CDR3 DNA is TGTGCCAGCAGTTATGGTGCAGGGATATCCAAAAACATTCAGTACTTC. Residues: CASSYGAGISKNIQYF.

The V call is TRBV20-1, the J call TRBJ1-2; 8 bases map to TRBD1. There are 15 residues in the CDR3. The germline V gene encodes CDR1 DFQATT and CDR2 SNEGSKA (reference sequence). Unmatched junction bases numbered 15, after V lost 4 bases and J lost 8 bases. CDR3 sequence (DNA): TGCAGTGCTAAGACAGGGGCAACTTTTCCCGGGGGCTACACCTTC. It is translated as CSAKTGATFPGGYTF.

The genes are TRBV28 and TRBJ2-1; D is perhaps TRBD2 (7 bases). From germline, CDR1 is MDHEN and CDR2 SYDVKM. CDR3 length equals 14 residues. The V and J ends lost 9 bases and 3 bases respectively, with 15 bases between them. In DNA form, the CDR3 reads TGTGCCAGTACGCGGGGGCCGCGCTACAATGAGCAGTTCTTC. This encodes CASTRGPRYNEQFF.

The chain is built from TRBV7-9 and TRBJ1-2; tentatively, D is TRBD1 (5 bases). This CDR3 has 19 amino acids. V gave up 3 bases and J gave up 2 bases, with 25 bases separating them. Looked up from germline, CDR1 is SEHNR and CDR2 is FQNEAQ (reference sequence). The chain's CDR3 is CASSLILPTVKVTNYGYTF. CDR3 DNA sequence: TGTGCCAGCAGCTTGATTCTCCCGACAGTCAAGGTTACGAACTATGGCTACACCTTC.

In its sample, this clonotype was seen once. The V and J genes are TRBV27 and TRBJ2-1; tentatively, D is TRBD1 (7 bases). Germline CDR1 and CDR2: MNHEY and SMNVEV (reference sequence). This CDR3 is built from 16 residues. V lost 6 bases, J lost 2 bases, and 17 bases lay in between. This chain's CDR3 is CASSLLRGTAYNEQFF. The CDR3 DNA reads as TGTGCCAGCAGCCTGCTACGCGGGACAGCCTACAATGAGCAGTTCTTC.

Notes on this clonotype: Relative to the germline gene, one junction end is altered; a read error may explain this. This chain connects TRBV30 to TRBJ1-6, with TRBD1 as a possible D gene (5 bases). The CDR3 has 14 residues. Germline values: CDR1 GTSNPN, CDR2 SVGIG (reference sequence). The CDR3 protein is CARRAGPLNSPLHF. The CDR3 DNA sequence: TGTGCCCGGAGAGCGGGACCGCTCAATTCACCCCTCCACTTT.

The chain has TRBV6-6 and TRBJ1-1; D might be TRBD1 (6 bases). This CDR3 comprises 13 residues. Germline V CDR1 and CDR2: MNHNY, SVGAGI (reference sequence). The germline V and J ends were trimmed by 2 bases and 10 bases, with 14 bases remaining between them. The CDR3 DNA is TGTGCCAGCAGTTACCAGGGGCCACACGGAGCTTTCTTT. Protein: CASSYQGPHGAFF.

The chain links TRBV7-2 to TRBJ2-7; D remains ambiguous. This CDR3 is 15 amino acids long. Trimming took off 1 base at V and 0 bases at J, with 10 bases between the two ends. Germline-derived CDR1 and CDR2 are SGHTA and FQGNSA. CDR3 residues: CASSLVARTSYEQYF. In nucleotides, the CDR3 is TGTGCCAGCAGCTTAGTAGCTAGAACCTCCTACGAGCAGTACTTC.

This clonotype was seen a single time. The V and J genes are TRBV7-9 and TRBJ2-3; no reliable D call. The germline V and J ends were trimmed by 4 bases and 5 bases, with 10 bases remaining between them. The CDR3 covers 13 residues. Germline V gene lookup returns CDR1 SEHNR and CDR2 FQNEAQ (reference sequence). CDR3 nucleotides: TGTGCCAGCAGCTCAGCAGGCAAAGATACGCAGTATTTT. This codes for CASSSAGKDTQYF.

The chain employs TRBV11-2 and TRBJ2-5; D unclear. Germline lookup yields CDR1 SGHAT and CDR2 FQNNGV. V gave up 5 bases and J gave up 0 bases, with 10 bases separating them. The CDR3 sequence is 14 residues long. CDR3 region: CASSPMRYQETQYF. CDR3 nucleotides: TGTGCCAGCAGCCCGATGAGATACCAAGAGACCCAGTACTTC.

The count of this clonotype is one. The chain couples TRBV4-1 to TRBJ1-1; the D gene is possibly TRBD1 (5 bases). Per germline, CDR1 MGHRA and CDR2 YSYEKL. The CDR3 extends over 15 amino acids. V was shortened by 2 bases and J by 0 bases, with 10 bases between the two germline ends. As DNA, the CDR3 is TGCGCCAGCAGCCAAACCGGGACGGTGAACACTGAAGCTTTCTTT. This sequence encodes CASSQTGTVNTEAFF.

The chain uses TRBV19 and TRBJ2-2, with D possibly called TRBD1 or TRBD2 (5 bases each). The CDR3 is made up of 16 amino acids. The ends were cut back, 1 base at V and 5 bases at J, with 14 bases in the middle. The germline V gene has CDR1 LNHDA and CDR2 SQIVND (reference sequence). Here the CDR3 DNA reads TGTGCCAGTAGTATAGCCCTGGGACCGACGACCGGGGAGCTGTTTTTT. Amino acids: CASSIALGPTTGELFF.

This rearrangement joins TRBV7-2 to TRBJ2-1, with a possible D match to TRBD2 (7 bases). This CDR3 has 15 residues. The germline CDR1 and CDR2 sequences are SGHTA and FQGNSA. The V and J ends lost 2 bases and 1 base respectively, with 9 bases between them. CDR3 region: CASSLRGASYNEQFF. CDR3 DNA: TGTGCCAGCAGCTTACGGGGGGCTTCCTACAATGAGCAGTTCTTC. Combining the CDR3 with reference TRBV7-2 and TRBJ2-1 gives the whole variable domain GAGVSQSPSNKVTEKGKDVELRCDPISGHTALYWYRQSLGQGLEFLIYFQGNSAPDKSGLPSDRFSAERTGGSVSTLTIQRTQQEDSAVYLCASSLRGASYNEQFFGPGTRLTVL.

CDR3 loop: CASSFSDIFQETQYF. The CDR3 nucleotides read TGTGCCAGCAGTTTCAGTGACATCTTTCAAGAGACCCAGTACTTC. The chain uses TRBV12-3 or TRBV12-4 and TRBJ2-5; D ambiguous. V lost 3 bases to trimming and J lost 2 bases, with 13 bases between them. This CDR3 has 15 amino acids.

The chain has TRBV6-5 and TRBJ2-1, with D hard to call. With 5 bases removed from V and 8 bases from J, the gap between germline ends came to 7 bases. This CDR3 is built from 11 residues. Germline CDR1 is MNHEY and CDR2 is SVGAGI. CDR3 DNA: TGTGCCAGCAGTAGGATGGATGAGCAGTTCTTC. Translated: CASSRMDEQFF.

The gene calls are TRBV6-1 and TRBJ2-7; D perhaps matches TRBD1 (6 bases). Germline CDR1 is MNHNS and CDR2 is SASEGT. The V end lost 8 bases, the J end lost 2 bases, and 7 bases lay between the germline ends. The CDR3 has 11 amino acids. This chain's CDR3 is CASEGAYEQYF. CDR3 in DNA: TGTGCCAGCGAGGGGGCCTACGAGCAGTACTTC.

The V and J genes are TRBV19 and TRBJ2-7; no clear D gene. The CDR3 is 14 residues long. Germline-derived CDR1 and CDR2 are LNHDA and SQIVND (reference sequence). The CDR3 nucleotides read TGTGCGTGTCAAAGGCAACTTGGTGGCTACGAGCAGTACTTC. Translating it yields CACQRQLGGYEQYF.

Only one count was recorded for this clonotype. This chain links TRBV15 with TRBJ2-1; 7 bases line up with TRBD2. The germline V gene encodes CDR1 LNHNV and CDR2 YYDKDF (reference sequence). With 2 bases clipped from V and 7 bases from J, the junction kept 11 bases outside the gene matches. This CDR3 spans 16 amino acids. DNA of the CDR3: TGTGCCACCAGCAGACCCCCTTCGGGGGGACGGAATGAGCAGTTCTTC. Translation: CATSRPPSGGRNEQFF.

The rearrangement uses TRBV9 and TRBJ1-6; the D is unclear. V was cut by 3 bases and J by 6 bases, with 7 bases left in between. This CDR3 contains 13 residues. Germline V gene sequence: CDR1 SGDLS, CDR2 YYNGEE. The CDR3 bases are TGTGCCAGCAGCGCCGGACGTAATTCACCCCTCCACTTT. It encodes CASSAGRNSPLHF.

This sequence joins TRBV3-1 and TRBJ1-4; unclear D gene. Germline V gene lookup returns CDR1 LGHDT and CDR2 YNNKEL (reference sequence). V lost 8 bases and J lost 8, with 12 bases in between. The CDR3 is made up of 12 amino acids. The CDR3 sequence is CASAYRGEKLFF. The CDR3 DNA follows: TGTGCCAGCGCCTACCGAGGGGAAAAACTGTTTTTT. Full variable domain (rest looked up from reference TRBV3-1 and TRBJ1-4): DTAVSQTPKYLVTQMGNDKSIKCEQNLGHDTMYWYKQDSKKFLKIMFSYNNKELIINETVPNRFSPKSPDKAHLNLHINSLELGDSAVYFCASAYRGEKLFFGSGTQLSVL.

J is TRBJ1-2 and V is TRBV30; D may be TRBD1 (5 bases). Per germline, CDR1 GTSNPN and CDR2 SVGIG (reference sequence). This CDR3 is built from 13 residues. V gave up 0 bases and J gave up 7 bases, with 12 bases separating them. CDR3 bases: TGTGCCTGGAGTGTACTGGACACCGCTGGCTACACCTTC. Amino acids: CAWSVLDTAGYTF.

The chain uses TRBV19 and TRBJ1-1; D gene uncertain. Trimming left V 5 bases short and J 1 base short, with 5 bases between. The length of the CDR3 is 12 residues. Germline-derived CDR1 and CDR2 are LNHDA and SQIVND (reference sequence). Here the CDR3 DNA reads TGTGCCAGTAGTTACCCGAACACTGAAGCTTTCTTT. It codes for CASSYPNTEAFF.

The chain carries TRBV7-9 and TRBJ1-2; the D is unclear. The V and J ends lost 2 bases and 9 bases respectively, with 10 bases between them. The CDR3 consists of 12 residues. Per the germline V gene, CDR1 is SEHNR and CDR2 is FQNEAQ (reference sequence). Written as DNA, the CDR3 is TGTGCCAGCAGCTTAAGGCGGGCCAGCTACACCTTC. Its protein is CASSLRRASYTF.

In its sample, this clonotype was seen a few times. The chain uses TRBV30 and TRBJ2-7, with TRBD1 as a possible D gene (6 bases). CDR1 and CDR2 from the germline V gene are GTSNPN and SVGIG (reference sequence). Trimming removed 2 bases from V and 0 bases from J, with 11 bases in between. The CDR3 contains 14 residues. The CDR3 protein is CAWSTGPSSYEQYF. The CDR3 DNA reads TGTGCCTGGAGTACAGGGCCAAGCTCCTACGAGCAGTACTTC.

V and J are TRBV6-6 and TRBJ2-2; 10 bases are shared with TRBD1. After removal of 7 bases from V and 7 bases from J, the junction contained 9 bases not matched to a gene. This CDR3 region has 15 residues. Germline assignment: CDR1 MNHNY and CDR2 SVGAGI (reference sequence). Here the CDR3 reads CASTLRQGAVGELFF. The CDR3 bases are TGTGCCAGCACCCTTCGACAGGGGGCGGTCGGGGAGCTGTTTTTT.

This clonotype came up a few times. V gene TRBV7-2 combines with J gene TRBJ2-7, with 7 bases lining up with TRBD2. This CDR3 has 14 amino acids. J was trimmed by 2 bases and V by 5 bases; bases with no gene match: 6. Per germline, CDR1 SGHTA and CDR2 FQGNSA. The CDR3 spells CASSRGLAAYEQYF. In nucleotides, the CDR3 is TGTGCCAGCAGCCGAGGTCTAGCGGCCTACGAGCAGTACTTC. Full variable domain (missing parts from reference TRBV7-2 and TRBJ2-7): GAGVSQSPSNKVTEKGKDVELRCDPISGHTALYWYRQSLGQGLEFLIYFQGNSAPDKSGLPSDRFSAERTGGSVSTLTIQRTQQEDSAVYLCASSRGLAAYEQYFGPGTRLTVT.

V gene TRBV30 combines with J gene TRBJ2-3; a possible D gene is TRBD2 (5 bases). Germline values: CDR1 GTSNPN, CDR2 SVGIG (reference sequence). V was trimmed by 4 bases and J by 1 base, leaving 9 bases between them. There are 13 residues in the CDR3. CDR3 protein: CAWKLARTDTQYF. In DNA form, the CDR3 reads TGTGCCTGGAAGTTAGCGCGCACAGATACGCAGTATTTT.

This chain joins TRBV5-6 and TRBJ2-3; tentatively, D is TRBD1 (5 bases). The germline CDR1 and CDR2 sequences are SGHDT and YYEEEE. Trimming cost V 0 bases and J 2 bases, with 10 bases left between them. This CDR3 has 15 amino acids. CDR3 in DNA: TGTGCCAGCAGCTTGGAAGTAGGGGCCACAGATACGCAGTATTTT. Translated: CASSLEVGATDTQYF.